Sequencing of this T cell receptor (beta chain) was carried out in a study of T cell responses to AZD1222 COVID-19 vaccine. Background on the study: Investigators merged groups given second doses at roughly 4 or roughly 12 weeks. Whole-study findings and limits: Among AZD1222 vaccinees, only 5 to 7 were seropositive at baseline. Epitopes outside B.1.351 and B.1.1.7 mutated regions reportedly drew nearly half of spike TCRs.

Notes on this clone: Its antigen is undetermined.

Data came from immunoSEQ multiplex PCR; TCRdb stores just in-frame clones and leaves some out. The profile shows more than 250,000 clones, about 92% of them singletons. This receptor was identified in an adult in good health. Sequences were derived from peripheral blood, sampled on day 0 of AZD1222 vaccination.

The CDR3 DNA reads as TGTGCCAGCAGCTTAATCTCCGGGGAGCTGTTTTTT. This encodes CASSLISGELFF. J is TRBJ2-2 and V is TRBV7-2; D remains unclear. The length of the CDR3 is 12 residues. From germline, CDR1 is SGHTA and CDR2 FQGNSA. With 2 bases removed from V and 6 bases from J, the gap between germline ends came to 4 bases.